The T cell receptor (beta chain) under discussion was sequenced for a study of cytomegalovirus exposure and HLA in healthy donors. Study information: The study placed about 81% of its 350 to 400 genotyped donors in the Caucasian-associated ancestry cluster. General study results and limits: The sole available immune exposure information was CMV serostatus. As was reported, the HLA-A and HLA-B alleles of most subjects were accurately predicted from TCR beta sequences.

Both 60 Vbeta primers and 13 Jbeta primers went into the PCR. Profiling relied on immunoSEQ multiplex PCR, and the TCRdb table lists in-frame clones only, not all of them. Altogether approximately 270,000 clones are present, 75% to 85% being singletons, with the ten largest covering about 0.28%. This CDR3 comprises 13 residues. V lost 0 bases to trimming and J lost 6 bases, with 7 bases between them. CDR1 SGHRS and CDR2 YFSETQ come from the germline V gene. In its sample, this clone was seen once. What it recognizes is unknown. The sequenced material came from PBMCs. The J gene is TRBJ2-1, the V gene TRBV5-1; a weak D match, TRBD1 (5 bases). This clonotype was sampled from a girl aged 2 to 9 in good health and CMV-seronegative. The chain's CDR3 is CASSLAGPNEQFF. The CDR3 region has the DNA TGCGCCAGCAGCTTGGCAGGGCCCAATGAGCAGTTCTTC.